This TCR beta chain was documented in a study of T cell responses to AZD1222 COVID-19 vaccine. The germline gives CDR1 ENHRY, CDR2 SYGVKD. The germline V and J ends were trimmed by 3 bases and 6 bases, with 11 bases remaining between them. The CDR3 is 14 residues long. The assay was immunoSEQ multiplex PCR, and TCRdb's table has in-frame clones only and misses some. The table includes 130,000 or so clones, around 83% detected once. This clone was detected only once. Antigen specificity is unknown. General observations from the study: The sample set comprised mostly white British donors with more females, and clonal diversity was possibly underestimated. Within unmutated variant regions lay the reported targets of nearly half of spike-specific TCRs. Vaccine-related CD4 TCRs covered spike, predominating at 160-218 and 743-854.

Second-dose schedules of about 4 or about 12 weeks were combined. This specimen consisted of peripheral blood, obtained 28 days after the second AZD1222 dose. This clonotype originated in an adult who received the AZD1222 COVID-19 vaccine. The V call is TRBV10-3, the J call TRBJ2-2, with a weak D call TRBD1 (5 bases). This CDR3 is CAISDRVVAGELFF. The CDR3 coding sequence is TGTGCCATCAGTGACAGGGTGGTGGCCGGGGAGCTGTTTTTT.